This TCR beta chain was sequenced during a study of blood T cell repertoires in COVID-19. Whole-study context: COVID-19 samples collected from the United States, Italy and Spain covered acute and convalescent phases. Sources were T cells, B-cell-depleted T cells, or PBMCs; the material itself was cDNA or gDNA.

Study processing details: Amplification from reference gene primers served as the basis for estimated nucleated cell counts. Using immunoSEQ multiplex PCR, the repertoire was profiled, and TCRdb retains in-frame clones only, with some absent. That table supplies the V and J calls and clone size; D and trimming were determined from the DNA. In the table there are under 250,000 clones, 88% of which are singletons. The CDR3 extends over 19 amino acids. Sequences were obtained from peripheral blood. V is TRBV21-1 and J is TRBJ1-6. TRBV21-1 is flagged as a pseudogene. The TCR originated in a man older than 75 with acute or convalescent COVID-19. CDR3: CASSKGAPNLSSYNSPLHF. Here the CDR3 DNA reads TGTGCCAGCAGCAAAGGAGCGCCCAACTTGAGCTCCTATAATTCACCCCTCCACTTT.